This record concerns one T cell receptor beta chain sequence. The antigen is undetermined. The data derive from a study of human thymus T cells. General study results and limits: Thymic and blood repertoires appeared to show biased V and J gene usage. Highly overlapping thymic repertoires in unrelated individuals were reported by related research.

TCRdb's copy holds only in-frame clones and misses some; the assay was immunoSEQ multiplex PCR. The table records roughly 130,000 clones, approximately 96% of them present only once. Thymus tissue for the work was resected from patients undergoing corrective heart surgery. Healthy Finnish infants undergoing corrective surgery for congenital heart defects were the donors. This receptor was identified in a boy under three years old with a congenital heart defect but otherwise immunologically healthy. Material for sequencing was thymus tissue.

This CDR3 reads CSARDTSAFF. CDR3 bases: TGCAGTGCTAGAGATACGTCGGCTTTCTTT. The J gene is TRBJ1-1, the V gene TRBV20-1, with D hard to call. This CDR3 contains 10 residues. CDR1 is DFQATT, CDR2 SNEGSKA, per germline (reference sequence). V shed 0 bases and J shed 11 bases, with 7 bases lying between them.